One sample yielded the 22 T cell receptor beta chains listed below, sequenced in a study of T-cell reconstitution after alpha-beta-depleted transplantation in children (dated by TCRdb to about 2016). The method behind the library was PCR. Sequencer: Illumina HiSeq 2500. To normalize quantification of the TCRbeta repertoire, the TCR libraries were built with molecular barcoding that relied on unique molecular identifiers. TCRdb trimmed public reads at Q25 via fastp, called clones via MiXCR and kept in-frame beta chains. Rows with one shared CDR3 protein collapse into an entry with the most common genes and DNA. This sample has some 640,000 distinct CDR3 sequences in its table, and 16% of those were observed once. Of the sample, approximately 1% falls within the top ten clones. Sequencing was performed on PBMCs from the stem cell graft donor, taken from the stem cell graft. The receptors were gathered from a human donor who donated a stem cell graft to a child with acute myeloid leukemia.

In this sample, this clonotype turned up a few times. The rearrangement links TRBV30 to TRBJ2-7; D uncertain. From germline, CDR1 is GTSNPN and CDR2 SVGIG (reference sequence). The V end lost 0 bases, the J end lost 4 bases, and 7 bases lay between the germline ends. The CDR3 sequence is 12 residues long. The CDR3 bases are TGTGCCTGGAGTGTCGGCTGGTACGAGCAGTACTTC. Translating gives CAWSVGWYEQYF.

This clonotype has a handful of counts. The V and J genes are TRBV6-1 and TRBJ2-7, with D possibly being TRBD1 (5 bases). Trimming cost V 6 bases and J 0 bases, with 15 bases left between them. Germline loops: CDR1 MNHNS, CDR2 SASEGT. The CDR3 covers 15 residues. The CDR3 sequence is CASRETAVPSYEQYV. Here the CDR3 DNA reads TGTGCCAGCAGGGAGACAGCCGTTCCCTCCTACGAGCAGTACGTC.

This clonotype was counted many times. The gene calls are TRBV6-5 and TRBJ2-5, with D possibly matching TRBD2 (6 bases). The CDR3 spans 16 residues. The germline V and J ends were trimmed by 0 bases and 5 bases, with 16 bases remaining between them. Germline V gives CDR1 MNHEY, CDR2 SVGAGI. CDR3 amino acids: CASSYSRRAGGETQYF. CDR3 DNA sequence: TGTGCCAGCAGTTACTCGCGGAGGGCCGGAGGGGAGACCCAGTACTTC.

This clonotype was recorded many times. This chain joins TRBV4-3 and TRBJ2-1, with unresolved D. Germline V gives CDR1 LGHNA, CDR2 YSLEER. With 0 bases removed from V and 3 bases from J, the gap between germline ends came to 21 bases. The CDR3 sequence is 19 residues long. CDR3 nucleotide sequence: TGCGCCAGCAGCCAAGATTATAGGGCTCACGAGTGGGTCTACAATGAGCAGTTCTTC. Its protein product is CASSQDYRAHEWVYNEQFF.

This rearrangement joins TRBV9 to TRBJ1-1; D perhaps matches TRBD1 (6 bases). Germline CDR1 is SGDLS and CDR2 is YYNGEE. CDR3 size: 17 residues. V lost 2 bases and J 1 base, leaving 18 bases between the germline ends. Here the CDR3 DNA reads TGTGCCAGCAGCGTTCGTCCAGTGGGGGCCAGGAACACTGAAGCTTTCTTT. Translated, it gives CASSVRPVGARNTEAFF. Supplemented by reference TRBV9 and TRBJ1-1, the full variable domain reads DSGVTQTPKHLITATGQRVTLRCSPRSGDLSVYWYQQSLDQGLQFLIQYYNGEERAKGNILERFSAQQFPDLHSELNLSSLELGDSALYFCASSVRPVGARNTEAFFGQGTRLTVV.

This clonotype was seen ten or more times. Relative to the germline gene, one junction end is altered; a read error may explain this. The J gene is TRBJ2-7, the V gene TRBV29-1, with 7 bases matching TRBD1. The CDR3 runs to 14 residues. Germline V CDR1 and CDR2: SQVTM, ANQGSEA. CDR3 in DNA: TGCAGCGTTAAAGAAGGGGGCCCGGGCTACGAGCAGTACTTC. This sequence encodes CSVKEGGPGYEQYF.

This chain links TRBV15 with TRBJ1-2; no definite D call. The CDR3 extends over 14 amino acids. Trimming stripped 0 bases from V and 8 bases from J, with 13 bases between. Germline CDR1 is LNHNV and CDR2 is YYDKDF (reference sequence). The chain's CDR3 is CATSRDEGFNGYTF. The CDR3 nucleotides are TGTGCCACCAGCAGAGACGAAGGGTTCAACGGCTACACCTTC.

J is TRBJ1-2 and V is TRBV21-1; the D call TRBD1 from the table was never checked on the DNA. TRBV21-1 is a listed pseudogene. The CDR3 spans 14 residues. CDR3 in DNA: TGTGCCAGCAGCCCTGACAGGGCCAAGGGGGGCTACACCTTC. The encoded protein is CASSPDRAKGGYTF.

This clonotype turned up a few times. The rearrangement joins TRBV27 to TRBJ1-2, with 7 nucleotides matching TRBD1. This CDR3 comprises 13 residues. The ends lost 3 bases at V and 6 bases at J; junction bases unmatched: 4. CDR1 MNHEY and CDR2 SMNVEV come from the germline V gene (reference sequence). The CDR3 sequence is CASSLGQFDGYTF. The CDR3 DNA reads as TGTGCCAGCAGTTTGGGACAGTTCGATGGCTACACCTTC.

The chain is built from TRBV5-4 and TRBJ2-7; D remains ambiguous. V was clipped by 0 bases and J by 0 bases, with 13 bases between them. Germline V lookup: CDR1 SGHNT, CDR2 YYREEE (reference sequence). This CDR3 spans 16 amino acids. The DNA of the CDR3 is TGTGCCAGCAGCTTGGACCCCCCCTGGACCTCCTACGAGCAGTACGTC. It encodes CASSLDPPWTSYEQYV.

This clonotype has a count of ten or more. V and J are TRBV5-1 and TRBJ2-3, with D possibly called TRBD1 or TRBD2 (6 bases each). The germline V and J ends were trimmed by 2 bases and 3 bases, with 10 bases remaining between them. CDR1 and CDR2 from the germline V gene are SGHRS and YFSETQ. The CDR3 covers 14 residues. The CDR3 DNA reads as TGCGCCAGCAGCTTCTGGGGGGCTACAGATACGCAGTATTTT. Residues: CASSFWGATDTQYF.

This clonotype was seen at least ten times. This rearrangement joins TRBV20-1 to TRBJ2-1; the match to TRBD1 covers 10 bases. After removal of 1 base from V and 5 bases from J, the junction contained 14 bases not matched to a gene. Germline values: CDR1 DFQATT, CDR2 SNEGSKA (reference sequence). The CDR3 runs 18 residues. The DNA for the CDR3 is TGCAGTGCTAGAGCCTATCGAATCGGGACAGGGGATCACAATGAGCAGTTCTTC. Its translation: CSARAYRIGTGDHNEQFF.

This clonotype appeared a few times. The J gene is TRBJ1-5, the V gene TRBV20-1, with 8 positions matching TRBD1. CDR1 DFQATT and CDR2 SNEGSKA come from the germline V gene (reference sequence). The CDR3 has 16 amino acids. V gave up 6 bases and J gave up 3 bases; unmatched junction bases: 13. The CDR3 DNA follows: TGCAGTGCCGCGTCCATTGGACAGGGAAACAATCAGCCCCAGCATTTT. It codes for CSAASIGQGNNQPQHF.

This clonotype turned up a few times. This sequence joins TRBV4-1 and TRBJ2-3; D might be TRBD2 (5 bases). Trimming left V 4 bases short and J 2 bases short, with 25 bases between. The CDR3 spans 19 residues. Germline CDR1 is MGHRA and CDR2 is YSYEKL. CDR3: CASSPGGELENVFTDTQYF. Here the CDR3 DNA reads TGCGCCAGCAGCCCCGGTGGGGAACTAGAGAACGTTTTCACAGATACGCAGTATTTT.

This clonotype came up many times. The junction departs from the called germline gene at one end, perhaps through a read error. J is TRBJ2-3 and V is TRBV5-1; TRBD1 matches at 8 bases. Germline-derived CDR1 and CDR2 are SGHRS and YFSETQ. The CDR3 runs 15 residues. CDR3 nucleotide sequence: TGTGCCAGCAGCCTGGGACAGGCTAGCACAGATACGCAGTATTTT. Encoded protein: CASSLGQASTDTQYF.

This chain connects TRBV7-2 to TRBJ2-7, with D unresolved. V lost 0 bases and J lost 2, with 8 bases in between. The CDR3 covers 14 residues. The germline gives CDR1 SGHTA, CDR2 FQGNSA. The CDR3 sequence: CASSLARQAYEQYF. The CDR3 nucleotides read TGTGCCAGCAGCTTAGCCCGGCAGGCCTACGAGCAGTACTTC.

In nucleotides, the CDR3 is TGTGCTAGTGGTTCCCCCGGACATCCCATAAGCTCCCAAGAGACCCAGTACTTC. This translates into CASGSPGHPISSQETQYF. This chain links TRBV12-5 with TRBJ2-5; D is perhaps TRBD1 (5 bases). In germline, CDR1 is LGHNT, CDR2 FRNRAP. CDR3 length equals 18 residues. The V end was cut by 4 bases, the J end by 1 base, with 22 bases between.

V is TRBV29-1 and J is TRBJ2-3, with 9 positions matching TRBD1. This CDR3 is built from 14 residues. The J segment lost 6 bases and the V segment lost 6 bases, leaving 10 bases of the junction unmatched. From germline, CDR1 is SQVTM and CDR2 ANQGSEA. CDR3 protein: CSVAGTGNVDTQYF. The CDR3 coding sequence is TGCAGCGTAGCCGGGACAGGGAACGTGGATACGCAGTATTTT.

In this sample, this clonotype turned up many times. V gene TRBV9 combines with J gene TRBJ1-1; TRBD1 might be the D (5 bases). The CDR3 runs 16 residues. Deletions cut 0 bases from V and 0 bases from J, with 12 bases between. Germline V gene data show CDR1 as SGDLS and CDR2 as YYNGEE. The chain's CDR3 is CASSVADGALNTEAFF. The CDR3 DNA follows: TGTGCCAGCAGCGTAGCTGACGGGGCCCTGAACACTGAAGCTTTCTTT.

This clonotype was seen ten or more times. The rearrangement joins TRBV20-1 to TRBJ2-3, with D unresolved. Germline CDR1 reads DFQATT; CDR2 reads SNEGSKA (reference sequence). V was trimmed by 5 bases and J by 0 bases, leaving 21 bases between them. CDR3 size: 17 residues. CDR3 bases: TGCAGTGCTTCTATCCCGTCCGTCCTGGGTAGCACAGATACGCAGTATTTT. Encoded protein: CSASIPSVLGSTDTQYF.

This clonotype was observed many times. The chain has TRBV29-1 and TRBJ1-1; D is uncertain. The CDR3 extends over 15 amino acids. Germline CDR1 SQVTM, CDR2 ANQGSEA. With 1 base removed from V and 0 bases from J, the gap between germline ends came to 12 bases. CDR3 in amino acids: CSVEGRASVNTEAFF. As DNA, the CDR3 is TGCAGCGTTGAAGGTAGGGCGTCTGTGAACACTGAAGCTTTCTTT.

A few counts support this clonotype. V is TRBV7-2 and J is TRBJ2-1, with D possibly TRBD1 on 5 matching bases. CDR3 size: 15 residues. Germline V lookup: CDR1 SGHTA, CDR2 FQGNSA. Trimming took off 5 bases at V and 3 bases at J, with 14 bases between the two ends. The CDR3 is CASSRTGEHYNEQFF. In nucleotides, the CDR3 is TGTGCCAGCAGCCGAACAGGCGAACACTACAATGAGCAGTTCTTC.